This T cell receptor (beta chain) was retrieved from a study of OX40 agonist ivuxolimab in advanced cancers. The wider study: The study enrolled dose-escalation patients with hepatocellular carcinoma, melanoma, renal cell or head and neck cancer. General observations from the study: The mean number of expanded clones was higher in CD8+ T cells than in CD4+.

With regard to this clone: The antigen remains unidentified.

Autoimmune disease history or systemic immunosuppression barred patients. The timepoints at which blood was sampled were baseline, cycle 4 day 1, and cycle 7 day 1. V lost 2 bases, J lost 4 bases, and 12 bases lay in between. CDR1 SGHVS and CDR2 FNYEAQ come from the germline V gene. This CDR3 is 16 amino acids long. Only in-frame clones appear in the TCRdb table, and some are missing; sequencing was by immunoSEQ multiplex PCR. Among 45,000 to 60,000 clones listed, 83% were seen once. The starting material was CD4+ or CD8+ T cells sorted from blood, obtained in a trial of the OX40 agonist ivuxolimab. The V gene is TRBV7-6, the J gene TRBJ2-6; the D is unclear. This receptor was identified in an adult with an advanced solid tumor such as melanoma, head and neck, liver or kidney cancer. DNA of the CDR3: TGTGCCAGCAGCTTATTGGGGTCCTCAGGGGCCAACGTCCTGACTTTC. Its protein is CASSLLGSSGANVLTF.